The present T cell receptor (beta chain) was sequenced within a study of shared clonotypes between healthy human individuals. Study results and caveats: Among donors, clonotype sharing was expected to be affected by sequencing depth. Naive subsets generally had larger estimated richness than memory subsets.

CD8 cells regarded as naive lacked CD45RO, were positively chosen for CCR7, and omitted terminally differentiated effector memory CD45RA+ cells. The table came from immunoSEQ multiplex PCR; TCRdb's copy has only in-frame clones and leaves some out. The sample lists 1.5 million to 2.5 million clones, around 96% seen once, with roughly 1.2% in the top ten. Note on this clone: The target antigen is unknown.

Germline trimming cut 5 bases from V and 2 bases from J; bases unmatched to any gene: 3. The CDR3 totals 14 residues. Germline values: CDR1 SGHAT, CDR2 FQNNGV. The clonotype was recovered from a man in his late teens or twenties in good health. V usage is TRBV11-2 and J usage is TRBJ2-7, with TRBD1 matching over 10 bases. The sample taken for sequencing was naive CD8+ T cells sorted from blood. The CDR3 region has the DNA TGTGCCAGCAGCCGGGGGACAGGGGCCTACGAGCAGTACTTC. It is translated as CASSRGTGAYEQYF.